This TCR beta chain was documented in a study of response to subunit inactivated influenza vaccine. TCRdb re-derived calls from the RT-PCR reads in MiXCR, one entry per CDR3 protein. The repertoire consists of 800,000 or so distinct CDR3 sequences, with around 20% occurring once and the leading ten covering about 9.4%. The CDR3 is 13 residues long. CDR1 MNHEY and CDR2 SVGAGI come from the germline V gene. With 2 bases clipped from V and 10 bases from J, the junction kept 6 bases outside the gene matches. Sample share makes this clonotype medium-sized. The receptor's source is a man over 45 who received an inactivated influenza vaccine. The specimen comprised PBMCs from blood, sampled 5 days after vaccination. The rearrangement joins TRBV6-5 to TRBJ2-7; TRBD1 matches at 9 bases. The DNA for the CDR3 is TGTGCCAGCAGTTACACCGGGACAGGGTATCAGTACTTC. Amino acids: CASSYTGTGYQYF.